The present T cell receptor beta chain was sequenced within a study of control samples from healthy donors and cancer patients. Produced via immunoSEQ multiplex PCR; TCRdb's table is partial and in-frame only. The sample shows some 250,000 clones, over 70% of them seen only once. Only a few counts were recorded for this clone. The TCR originated in a woman aged 60-70 years with lung cancer. Material: PBMCs.

CDR3 in DNA: TGTGCCACCTCGGAGGCCTACGAGCAGTACTTC. This translates into CATSEAYEQYF. The chain recombines TRBV19 with TRBJ2-7; possible D gene TRBD2, 5 bases. CDR3 length: 11 residues. Looked up from germline, CDR1 is LNHDA and CDR2 is SQIVND (reference sequence). Trimming cost V 10 bases and J 2 bases, with 9 bases left between them.